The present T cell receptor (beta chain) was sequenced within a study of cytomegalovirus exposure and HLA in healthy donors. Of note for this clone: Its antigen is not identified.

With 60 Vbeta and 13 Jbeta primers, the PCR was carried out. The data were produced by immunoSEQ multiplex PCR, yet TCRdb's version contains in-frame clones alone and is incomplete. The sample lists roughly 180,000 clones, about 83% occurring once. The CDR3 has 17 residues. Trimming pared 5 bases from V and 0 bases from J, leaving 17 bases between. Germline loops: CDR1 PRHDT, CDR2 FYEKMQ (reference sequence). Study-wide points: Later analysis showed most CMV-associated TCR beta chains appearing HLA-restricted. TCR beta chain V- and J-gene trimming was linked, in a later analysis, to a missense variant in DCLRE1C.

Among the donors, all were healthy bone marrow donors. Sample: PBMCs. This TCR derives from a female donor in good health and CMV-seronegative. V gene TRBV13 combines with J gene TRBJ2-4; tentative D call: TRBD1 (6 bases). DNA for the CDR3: TGTGCCAGCAGCCCCCGGGACATCACGGGAGCCAAAAACATTCAGTACTTC. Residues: CASSPRDITGAKNIQYF.